This entry concerns a single T cell receptor (beta chain). Antigen: not known. This sample is drawn from a study of T cell responses to AZD1222 COVID-19 vaccine. CDR3 length: 15 amino acids. Germline CDR1 reads SGHTS; CDR2 reads YDEGEE. V gave up 5 bases and J gave up 2 bases; unmatched junction bases: 7. Study-wide findings and caveats: Only a handful of AZD1222 recipients tested seropositive at baseline. Donors skewed white British and female; clonal diversity was possibly underestimated.

The method was immunoSEQ multiplex PCR; TCRdb's version includes in-frame clones alone and lacks a portion of them. The sample consists of 150,000 or so clones, approximately 95% of them appearing once. This chain connects TRBV5-8 to TRBJ1-3; 7 nucleotides agree with TRBD1. The source was peripheral blood, collected on day 0 of MenACWY control vaccination. The clonotype was recovered from an adult in good health. The CDR3, as DNA: TGTGCCAGCAGTACAACCGGGACAGCTGGAAACACCATATATTTT. Residues: CASSTTGTAGNTIYF.